Below are 3 T cell receptor beta chains sequenced from a single sample in a study of Ad26.COV2.S vaccination and SARS-CoV-2 variants. As to treatment: around 19 received Ad26.COV2.S at low or high dose, single or two shots; 5 received placebo; per-sample allocation not given. Vaccine and placebo recipients were sampled on day 63 after the first injection. Sequencing used immunoSEQ multiplex PCR; TCRdb keeps in-frame clones, though not all of them. Seen here are over 250,000 clones, around 87% observed once, and the top ten hold about 3.6%. Sequences were derived from peripheral blood, sampled in a trial of Ad26.COV2.S vaccine versus placebo. These TCRs come from a person aged 18-60 years who received the Ad26.COV2.S COVID-19 vaccine or a placebo.

There are a few counts of this clone. The V and J genes are TRBV11-2 and TRBJ2-2, with TRBD1 matching 8 bases. The CDR3 spans 16 residues. In germline, CDR1 is SGHAT, CDR2 FQNNGV. With 5 bases clipped from V and 6 bases from J, the junction kept 11 bases outside the gene matches. This CDR3 is CASSPWTGWEPGELFF. The DNA of the CDR3 is TGTGCCAGCAGCCCTTGGACAGGGTGGGAGCCCGGGGAGCTGTTTTTT.

The V call is TRBV14, the J call TRBJ2-1; 7 nucleotides align to TRBD1. Trimming at V came to 2 bases and at J to 1 base, leaving 2 bases not matched to a gene. The CDR3 consists of 15 residues. The germline V gene has CDR1 SGHDN and CDR2 FVKESK. This CDR3 reads CASSQQGQSYNEQFF. As DNA, the CDR3 is TGTGCCAGCAGCCAACAGGGACAGTCCTACAATGAGCAGTTCTTC. Filled out from reference TRBV14 and TRBJ2-1, the complete variable domain reads EAGVTQFPSHSVIEKGQTVTLRCDPISGHDNLYWYRRVMGKEIKFLLHFVKESKQDESGMPNNRFLAERTGGTYSTLKVQPAELEDSGVYFCASSQQGQSYNEQFFGPGTRLTVL.

The V and J genes are TRBV11-3 and TRBJ2-3; weak D call: TRBD2 (5 bases). Per the germline V gene, CDR1 is SGHNT and CDR2 is YENEEA. The V end lost 0 bases, the J end lost 3 bases, and 10 bases lay between the germline ends. The CDR3 length is 15 residues. CDR3 DNA sequence: TGTGCCAGCAGCTTAGAGGTTTCGGGGACAGATACGCAGTATTTT. This encodes CASSLEVSGTDTQYF.